This T cell receptor (beta chain) was sequenced for a study of T cell repertoires in cytomegalovirus infection. Looking at the study overall: Both CMV infection and a matching HLA type were indicated by public TCR beta signatures. Study results and limitations: Pooled public TCR beta family frequency picked out CMV carriers with the relevant HLA. In two of eight donors, the top clonotype was HLA-C-restricted CMV-specific.

The V gene lost 4 bases and the J gene lost 3 bases, with 18 bases spanning the gap. Per the germline V gene, CDR1 is LNHDA and CDR2 is SQIVND (reference sequence). The CDR3 sequence is 17 residues long. Concerning this clonotype: No antigen is known for it.

MiXCR was run by TCRdb on the reads, yielding one entry per CDR3 protein. Counted here are some 700,000 distinct CDR3 sequences, roughly 35% occurring once; the ten biggest clones make up roughly 2.9%. V is TRBV19 and J is TRBJ1-4; a possible D gene is TRBD1 (6 bases). This clonotype was obtained from a human donor in good health (CMV status not recorded). Some clones in this sample may be carry-over from other donors' samples. The specimen sequenced was PBMCs. For the CDR3, the DNA is TGTGCCAGTAGTACCGCGGGAGGGGGAGCGGCTAATGAAAAACTGTTTTTT. Amino acids: CASSTAGGGAANEKLFF.